This T cell receptor (beta chain) originates from a study of tumor-infiltrating lymphocytes in primary liver carcinoma. Study-wide context: Men as well as women, aged 30 to 69 years, made up the patients.

Co-extracted RNA and DNA came from roughly 20-30 mg of unsorted bulk tissue. A constant-region primer primed TCR beta cDNA synthesis from about 0.55 ug of total RNA. TCR beta libraries came from three nested multiplex PCR rounds using slightly modified ARM-PCR. The first two PCR rounds, around 10 cycles each, used TRBV1-TRBV30 forward primers and a C-beta reverse primer. TCRdb redid the calling of the multiplex PCR reads with MiXCR, one entry per CDR3 protein. The table lists approximately 92,000 distinct CDR3 sequences, approximately 72% of them singletons, with around 25% in the top ten. Trimming took off 1 base at V and 0 bases at J, with 16 bases between the two ends. This CDR3 has 18 residues. This clonotype was picked up many times.

This chain uses TRBV12-3 or TRBV12-4 with TRBJ1-3; D unresolved. The sequence came from a man aged 40-49 years with primary liver carcinoma and hepatitis B virus infection. Sequencing input: tumor-adjacent normal liver tissue. CDR3 region: CASSLEVSGRFSGNTIYF. Here the CDR3 DNA reads TGTGCCAGCAGTTTAGAGGTATCTGGCAGATTCTCTGGAAACACCATATATTTT.